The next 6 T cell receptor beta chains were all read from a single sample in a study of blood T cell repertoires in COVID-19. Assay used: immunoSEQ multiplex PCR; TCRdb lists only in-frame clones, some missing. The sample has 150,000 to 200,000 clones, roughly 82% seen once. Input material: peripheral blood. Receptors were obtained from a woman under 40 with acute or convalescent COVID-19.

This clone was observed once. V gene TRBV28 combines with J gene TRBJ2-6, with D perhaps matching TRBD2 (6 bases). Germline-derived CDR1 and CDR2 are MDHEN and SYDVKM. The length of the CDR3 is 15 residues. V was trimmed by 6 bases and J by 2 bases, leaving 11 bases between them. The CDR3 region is CASSRRGTGANVLTF. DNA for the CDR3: TGTGCCAGCAGCCGGAGGGGCACTGGGGCCAACGTCCTGACTTTC. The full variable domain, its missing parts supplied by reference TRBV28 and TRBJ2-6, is DVKVTQSSRYLVKRTGEKVFLECVQDMDHENMFWYRQDPGLGLRLIYFSYDVKMKEKGDIPEGYSVSREKKERFSLILESASTNQTSMYLCASSRRGTGANVLTFGAGSRLTVL.

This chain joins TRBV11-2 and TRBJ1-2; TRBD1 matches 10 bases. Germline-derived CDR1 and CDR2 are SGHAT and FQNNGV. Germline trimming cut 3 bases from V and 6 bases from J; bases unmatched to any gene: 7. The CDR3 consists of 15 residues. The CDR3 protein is CASSFSPGQGNGYTF. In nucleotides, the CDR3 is TGTGCCAGCAGCTTTTCTCCGGGACAGGGGAATGGCTACACCTTC.

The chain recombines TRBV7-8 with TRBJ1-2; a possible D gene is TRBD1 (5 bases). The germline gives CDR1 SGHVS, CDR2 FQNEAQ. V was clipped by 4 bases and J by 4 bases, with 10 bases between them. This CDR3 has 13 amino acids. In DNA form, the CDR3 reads TGTGCCAGCAGCTACGTCGGGGGCTATGGCTACACCTTC. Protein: CASSYVGGYGYTF.

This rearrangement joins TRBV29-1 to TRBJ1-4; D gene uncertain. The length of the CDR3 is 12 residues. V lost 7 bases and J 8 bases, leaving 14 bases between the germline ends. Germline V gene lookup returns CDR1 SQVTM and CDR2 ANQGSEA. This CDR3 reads CSGGGSREKLFF. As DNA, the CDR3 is TGCAGCGGTGGCGGTTCGCGAGAAAAACTGTTTTTT.

The CDR3 is CASGSTGLVSYEQYF. In nucleotides, the CDR3 is TGTGCCAGCGGATCAACAGGATTAGTCTCCTACGAGCAGTACTTC. The genes are TRBV6-5 and TRBJ2-7; perhaps TRBD1 as D (5 bases). V was shortened by 8 bases and J by 0 bases, with 17 bases between the two germline ends. Germline CDR1 MNHEY, CDR2 SVGAGI. The CDR3 has 15 residues.

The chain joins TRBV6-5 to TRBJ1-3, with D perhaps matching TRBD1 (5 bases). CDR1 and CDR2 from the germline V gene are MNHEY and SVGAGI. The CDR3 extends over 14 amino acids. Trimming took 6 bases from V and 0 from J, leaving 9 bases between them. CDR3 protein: CASRQTVSGNTIYF. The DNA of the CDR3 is TGTGCCAGCAGGCAGACAGTCTCTGGAAACACCATATATTTT.